This T cell receptor beta chain derives from a study of beta chain features in type 1 diabetes. Concerning this clone: Its antigen is not identified. This may stem from a read error, because a much larger clone lies one nucleotide away. The same CDR3 also results from other DNA sequences found in this sample.

Reverse transcribing all isolated RNA meant expressed TCRB transcripts were sequenced. Measured with immunoSEQ multiplex PCR; TCRdb has only the in-frame clones, and not every one. The table includes around 600,000 clones, about an eighth detected once. Trimming removed 4 bases at V and 2 bases at J, with 3 bases between. Germline V gene data show CDR1 as SEHNR and CDR2 as FQNEAQ (reference sequence). The length of the CDR3 is 11 residues. Regarding the study as a whole: Researchers report that Type 1 diabetes patients had moderately but significantly shorter TCRB CDR3s across all four CD4+ subsets. Researchers reported that naive, central memory and Treg TCRB repertoires appeared more similar in patients than in healthy donors. Whether TCRB rearrangement is influenced by HLA type was left unresolved in this analysis.

Sorting that relied on CD45RO/CCR7/CD25/CD127/CD95/CD27 yielded CD4+ naive, central memory, regulatory and stem cell-like memory cells. Purity above 95% was achieved in all sorted populations. The sequence derives from a man aged 25 to 40 with type 1 diabetes. The chain recombines TRBV7-9 with TRBJ2-7; no reliable D call. The sample comprised naive CD4+ T cells from blood. CDR3 bases: TGTGCCAGCAGCTCGGCCTACGAGCAGTACTTC. It specifies CASSSAYEQYF.